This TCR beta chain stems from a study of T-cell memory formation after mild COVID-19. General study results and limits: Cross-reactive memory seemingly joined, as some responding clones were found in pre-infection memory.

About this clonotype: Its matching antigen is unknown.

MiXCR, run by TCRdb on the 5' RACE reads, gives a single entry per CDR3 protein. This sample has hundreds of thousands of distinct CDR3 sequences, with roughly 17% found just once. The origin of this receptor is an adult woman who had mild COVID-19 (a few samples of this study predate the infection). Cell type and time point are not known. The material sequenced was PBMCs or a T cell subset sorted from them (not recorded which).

CDR3 residues: CASSQDLGTGSGNTIYF. The CDR3, as DNA: TGCGCCAGCAGCCAAGATCTCGGGACAGGGTCTGGAAACACCATATATTTT. The chain uses TRBV4-3 and TRBJ1-3; 9 bases line up with TRBD1. Germline loops: CDR1 LGHNA, CDR2 YSLEER. This CDR3 has 17 residues. V dropped 0 bases and J dropped 1; count of bases not matched to a gene: 4.